Listed below are T cell receptor beta chains from one sample, sequenced in a study of blood T cell repertoires in COVID-19. The assay was immunoSEQ multiplex PCR, and TCRdb's table has in-frame clones only and misses some. The data show about 160,000 clones, roughly 90% seen once. The sample consisted of peripheral blood. The receptors come from a man aged 60 to 75 with active or convalescent COVID-19. Both conserved end residues are part of each CDR3. Each record gives: clone size, D gene, J gene, V gene, CDR3 protein, CDR3 DNA. The D gene is left open where the match is weak. The size of a clone is reported for some rows only, either as once, few or many, or as a class for expanded clones.

abundance: .; d_gene: TRBD2; j_gene: TRBJ2-3; v_gene: TRBV10-3; CDR3aa: CAISGITGTSGKLLTDTQYF; CDR3nt: TGTGCCATCAGTGGAATAACCGGGACTAGCGGAAAACTACTCACAGATACGCAGTATTTT
abundance: .; d_gene: TRBD2; j_gene: TRBJ2-6; v_gene: TRBV2; CDR3aa: CASRGLAGGGGANVLTF; CDR3nt: TGTGCCAGCAGGGGACTAGCGGGAGGAGGTGGGGCCAACGTCCTGACTTTC
abundance: .; d_gene: .; j_gene: TRBJ1-2; v_gene: TRBV7-9; CDR3aa: CASSLGQNYGYTF; CDR3nt: TGTGCCAGCAGCTTAGGTCAGAACTATGGCTACACCTTC
abundance: .; d_gene: TRBD2; j_gene: TRBJ2-7; v_gene: TRBV7-2; CDR3aa: CASSPGLAGGSPYEQYF; CDR3nt: TGTGCCAGCAGCCCGGGACTAGCGGGAGGCTCCCCCTACGAGCAGTACTTC
abundance: .; d_gene: .; j_gene: TRBJ2-3; v_gene: TRBV10-3; CDR3aa: CAISELGDAQYF; CDR3nt: TGTGCCATCAGTGAGCTTGGAGACGCGCAGTATTTT
abundance: once; d_gene: .; j_gene: TRBJ1-4; v_gene: TRBV18; CDR3aa: CASSWTQATNEKLFF; CDR3nt: TGTGCCAGCTCGTGGACACAAGCAACTAATGAAAAACTGTTTTTT
abundance: .; d_gene: .; j_gene: TRBJ2-7; v_gene: TRBV18; CDR3aa: CASSPPEGASYEQYF; CDR3nt: TGTGCCAGCTCACCACCGGAAGGAGCATCCTACGAGCAGTACTTC
abundance: once; d_gene: TRBD1; j_gene: TRBJ1-2; v_gene: TRBV3-1/TRBV3-2; CDR3aa: CASSQGRTGNYGYTF; CDR3nt: TGTGCCAGCAGCCAAGGTAGGACAGGAAACTATGGCTACACCTTC
abundance: .; d_gene: TRBD2; j_gene: TRBJ2-1; v_gene: TRBV5-6; CDR3aa: CASSPTSGIYNEQFF; CDR3nt: TGTGCCAGCAGCCCGACTAGCGGGATTTACAATGAGCAGTTCTTC
abundance: .; d_gene: TRBD1; j_gene: TRBJ1-4; v_gene: TRBV5-4; CDR3aa: CASTAGGDEKLFF; CDR3nt: TGTGCCAGCACCGCAGGGGGCGATGAAAAACTGTTTTTT
abundance: once; d_gene: TRBD1; j_gene: TRBJ1-5; v_gene: TRBV10-2; CDR3aa: CASSDGNRGLSNQPQHF; CDR3nt: TGCGCCAGCAGTGATGGGAACAGGGGCCTAAGCAATCAGCCCCAGCATTTT
abundance: .; d_gene: TRBD1; j_gene: TRBJ2-7; v_gene: TRBV19; CDR3aa: CASSIEGQGGTYEQYF; CDR3nt: TGTGCCAGTAGTATAGAGGGACAGGGAGGGACCTACGAGCAGTACTTC
abundance: .; d_gene: .; j_gene: TRBJ1-1; v_gene: TRBV6-5; CDR3aa: CASSNIPGPNTEAFF; CDR3nt: TGTGCCAGCAGTAACATCCCAGGGCCTAACACTGAAGCTTTCTTT
abundance: once; d_gene: .; j_gene: TRBJ2-5; v_gene: TRBV12-5; CDR3aa: CASGLVQVGTQYF; CDR3nt: TGTGCTAGTGGTTTGGTACAGGTGGGGACCCAGTACTTC
abundance: .; d_gene: .; j_gene: TRBJ1-2; v_gene: TRBV2; CDR3aa: CASSPDRLYGYTF; CDR3nt: TGTGCCAGCAGTCCTGACAGGCTCTATGGCTACACCTTC
abundance: few; d_gene: TRBD1; j_gene: TRBJ1-5; v_gene: TRBV5-1; CDR3aa: CASSTGQPNQPQHF; CDR3nt: TGCGCCAGCAGCACGGGACAGCCTAATCAGCCCCAGCATTTT
abundance: .; d_gene: .; j_gene: TRBJ2-1; v_gene: TRBV20-1; CDR3aa: CSVNRANEQFF; CDR3nt: TGCAGTGTTAACAGGGCCAATGAGCAGTTCTTC
abundance: .; d_gene: TRBD2; j_gene: TRBJ2-1; v_gene: TRBV6-5; CDR3aa: CASIPRGGFVQFF; CDR3nt: TGTGCCAGCATCCCCCGGGGGGGGTTCGTCCAGTTCTTC
abundance: .; d_gene: .; j_gene: TRBJ1-5; v_gene: TRBV24-1; CDR3aa: CATSGGARQPQHF; CDR3nt: TGTGCCACCAGTGGGGGAGCTCGTCAGCCCCAGCATTTT
abundance: .; d_gene: .; j_gene: TRBJ2-2; v_gene: TRBV6-6; CDR3aa: CASSRQRGTVDTGELFF; CDR3nt: TGTGCCAGCAGTCGTCAACGGGGGACAGTTGACACCGGGGAGCTGTTTTTT
abundance: once; d_gene: TRBD2; j_gene: TRBJ2-1; v_gene: TRBV9; CDR3aa: CASSTRLAPSEQFF; CDR3nt: TGTGCCAGCAGCACCCGACTAGCCCCCAGTGAGCAGTTCTTC
abundance: .; d_gene: .; j_gene: TRBJ1-4; v_gene: TRBV10-2; CDR3aa: CASSEAGLYEKLFF; CDR3nt: TGCGCCAGCAGTGAGGCAGGGCTCTACGAAAAACTGTTTTTT
abundance: .; d_gene: .; j_gene: TRBJ2-1; v_gene: TRBV5-1; CDR3aa: CASSLAGSHNEQFF; CDR3nt: TGCGCCAGCAGCTTGGCAGGTTCTCACAATGAGCAGTTCTTC
abundance: few; d_gene: TRBD2; j_gene: TRBJ2-7; v_gene: TRBV30; CDR3aa: CASRTSGGSSYEQYF; CDR3nt: TGTGCCTCTAGGACTAGCGGGGGGAGCTCCTACGAGCAGTACTTC
abundance: .; d_gene: .; j_gene: TRBJ2-7; v_gene: TRBV5-8; CDR3aa: CASSPGLTYEQYF; CDR3nt: TGTGCCAGCAGCCCGGGACTTACCTACGAGCAGTACTTC
abundance: .; d_gene: TRBD1; j_gene: TRBJ1-6; v_gene: TRBV19; CDR3aa: CASSPQGAYNSPLHF; CDR3nt: TGTGCCAGTAGTCCTCAGGGGGCCTATAATTCACCCCTCCACTTT
abundance: .; d_gene: .; j_gene: TRBJ1-2; v_gene: TRBV10-3; CDR3aa: CAISDRGGRFYGYTF; CDR3nt: TGTGCCATCAGTGACCGCGGCGGGAGGTTTTATGGCTACACCTTC
abundance: .; d_gene: .; j_gene: TRBJ2-2; v_gene: TRBV4-2; CDR3aa: CASSQPPGPANTGELFF; CDR3nt: TGTGCCAGCAGCCAACCCCCAGGGCCCGCGAACACCGGGGAGCTGTTTTTT
abundance: .; d_gene: .; j_gene: TRBJ1-2; v_gene: TRBV19; CDR3aa: CASSIKPNYGYTF; CDR3nt: TGTGCCAGTAGTATAAAGCCGAACTATGGCTACACCTTC
abundance: .; d_gene: TRBD1; j_gene: TRBJ1-4; v_gene: TRBV7-9; CDR3aa: CASSRFPGTGHNEKLFF; CDR3nt: TGTGCCAGCAGCCGATTCCCCGGGACAGGCCATAATGAAAAACTGTTTTTT
abundance: once; d_gene: TRBD1; j_gene: TRBJ1-1; v_gene: TRBV29-1; CDR3aa: CSVTGQANTEAFF; CDR3nt: TGCAGCGTTACGGGACAGGCGAACACTGAAGCTTTCTTT
abundance: .; d_gene: .; j_gene: TRBJ2-5; v_gene: TRBV29-1; CDR3aa: CSVEQVFQETQYF; CDR3nt: TGCAGCGTTGAACAGGTTTTCCAAGAGACCCAGTACTTC
abundance: .; d_gene: .; j_gene: TRBJ2-5; v_gene: TRBV18; CDR3aa: CASSPTQGETQYF; CDR3nt: TGTGCCAGCTCACCAACACAGGGTGAGACCCAGTACTTC
abundance: .; d_gene: TRBD1; j_gene: TRBJ1-2; v_gene: TRBV27; CDR3aa: CASSLSGTGSFIGYTF; CDR3nt: TGTGCCAGCAGTTTATCGGGGACAGGGTCGTTTATTGGCTACACCTTC
abundance: .; d_gene: TRBD1; j_gene: TRBJ1-2; v_gene: TRBV4-1; CDR3aa: CASSQGRDRSFNYGYTF; CDR3nt: TGCGCCAGCAGCCAAGGGCGGGACAGGTCCTTCAACTATGGCTACACCTTC
abundance: once; d_gene: TRBD1; j_gene: TRBJ1-2; v_gene: TRBV27; CDR3aa: CASSSTGTGFNGYTF; CDR3nt: TGTGCCAGCAGCTCAACCGGGACAGGGTTCAATGGCTACACCTTC
abundance: .; d_gene: TRBD1; j_gene: TRBJ1-1; v_gene: TRBV24-1; CDR3aa: CATSDLKGQGVLPTLFPEAFF; CDR3nt: TGTGCCACCAGTGATTTGAAGGGACAGGGGGTCCTCCCTACACTGTTTCCTGAAGCTTTCTTT
abundance: .; d_gene: TRBD1; j_gene: TRBJ1-2; v_gene: TRBV11-2; CDR3aa: CASSTDRVYGYTF; CDR3nt: TGTGCCAGCAGCACAGACAGGGTTTATGGCTACACCTTC
abundance: once; d_gene: .; j_gene: TRBJ2-4; v_gene: TRBV6-5; CDR3aa: CASSYGGLAKNIQYF; CDR3nt: TGTGCCAGCAGTTACGGTGGGCTAGCCAAAAACATTCAGTACTTC
abundance: .; d_gene: TRBD2; j_gene: TRBJ2-7; v_gene: TRBV7-2; CDR3aa: CASRLAVRAHEQYF; CDR3nt: TGTGCCAGCAGACTAGCGGTTAGGGCCCACGAGCAGTACTTC
abundance: .; d_gene: TRBD2; j_gene: TRBJ2-2; v_gene: TRBV4-1; CDR3aa: CASSQDQLAGPNTGELFF; CDR3nt: TGCGCCAGCAGCCAAGATCAACTAGCGGGGCCGAACACCGGGGAGCTGTTTTTT
abundance: .; d_gene: .; j_gene: TRBJ2-7; v_gene: TRBV5-5; CDR3aa: CASSGASYEQYF; CDR3nt: TGTGCCAGCAGCGGGGCGTCCTACGAGCAGTACTTC